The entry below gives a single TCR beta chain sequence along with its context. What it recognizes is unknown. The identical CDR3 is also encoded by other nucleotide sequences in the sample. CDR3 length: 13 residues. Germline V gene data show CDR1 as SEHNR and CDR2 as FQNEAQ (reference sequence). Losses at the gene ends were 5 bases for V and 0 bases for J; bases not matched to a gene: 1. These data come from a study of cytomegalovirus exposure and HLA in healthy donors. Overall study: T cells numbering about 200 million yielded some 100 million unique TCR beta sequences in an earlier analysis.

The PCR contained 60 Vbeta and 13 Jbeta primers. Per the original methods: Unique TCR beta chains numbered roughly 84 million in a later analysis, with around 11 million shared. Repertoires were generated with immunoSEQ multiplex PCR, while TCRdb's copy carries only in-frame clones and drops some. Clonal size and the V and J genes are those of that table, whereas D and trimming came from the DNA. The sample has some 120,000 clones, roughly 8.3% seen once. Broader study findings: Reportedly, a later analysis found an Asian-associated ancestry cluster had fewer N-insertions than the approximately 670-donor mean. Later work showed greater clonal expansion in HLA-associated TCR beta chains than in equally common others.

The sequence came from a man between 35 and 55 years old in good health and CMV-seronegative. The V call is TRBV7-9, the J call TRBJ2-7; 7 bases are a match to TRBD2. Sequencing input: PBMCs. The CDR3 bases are TGTGCCAGCAGCCCGGGAGGCTCCTACGAGCAGTACTTC. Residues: CASSPGGSYEQYF.